This T cell receptor (beta chain) was captured in a study of blood T cell repertoires in COVID-19. Enrollees, about 18 to 95 years old, lived in about two dozen US areas. The study counted Cohort 3 donors as recovered given two negative PCRs, clearance, or symptom resolution. Per the authors' pipeline: Amplification with reference gene primers provided the estimates of nucleated cell counts. TCRdb's copy holds only in-frame clones and misses some; the assay was immunoSEQ multiplex PCR. The V and J calls and clone size are taken from that table; D and trimming were inferred from the DNA. The sample shows about 150,000 clones, about 86% of them seen only once. This clone showed up just once. CDR3 size: 13 residues. V lost 9 bases and J lost 0, with 8 bases in between. Germline V gene data show CDR1 as SGHVS and CDR2 as FQNEAQ.

The source material was PBMCs or T cells enriched from blood (not recorded which). The chain carries TRBV7-8 and TRBJ2-2, with D hard to call. The TCR was taken from a man in his forties or fifties who had recovered from COVID-19. CDR3 nucleotides: TGTGCCAGTTGGAGTTCGAACACCGGGGAGCTGTTTTTT. Translating it yields CASWSSNTGELFF.